This entry concerns a single T cell receptor (beta chain). Its antigen remains unknown. Clones were sequenced by immunoSEQ multiplex PCR, and TCRdb holds only the in-frame ones, with some missing. The data hold 75,000 to 85,000 clones, with about 80% observed a single time. The V gene's germline CDR1 is SNHLY and CDR2 FYNNEI. CDR3 length: 16 residues. V shed 4 bases and J 5 bases; nucleotides not matched to a gene: 8. This record comes from a study of T cell responses to AZD1222 COVID-19 vaccine. Study-wide findings and caveats: The number of AZD1222 recipients seropositive at baseline was only 5 to 7. Donors, mostly white British, included more females; clonal diversity was possibly underestimated. Reports indicate that nearly half of spike-specific TCRs are directed at unmutated variant regions. Sampled repertoires all dated from after the peak T cell response.

This TCR was sampled from an adult who received the MenACWY meningococcal vaccine as a control. The material sequenced was peripheral blood, taken 28 days after the second dose of the MenACWY control vaccine. This chain connects TRBV2 to TRBJ1-6, with 7 bases that match TRBD1. CDR3 sequence (DNA): TGTGCCAGCAGTGGAACGGGGACAGCGGATAATTCACCCCTCCACTTT. The encoded protein is CASSGTGTADNSPLHF.